The 10 T cell receptor beta chains reported below all come from one sample, sequenced in a study of beta chain features in type 1 diabetes. Since all of the isolated RNA was reverse transcribed, expressed TCRB transcripts were what got sequenced. Sequenced by immunoSEQ multiplex PCR; TCRdb stores in-frame clones only, minus some. Altogether approximately 150,000 clones are present, about 10% being singletons, with the ten largest covering around 1.2%. Specimen: naive CD4+ T cells from blood. These receptors all stem from a man aged 18 to 29 in good health.

The chain recombines TRBV30 with TRBJ2-1; 7 bases agree with TRBD1. Germline values: CDR1 GTSNPN, CDR2 SVGIG (reference sequence). V shed 2 bases, J shed 5 bases, and the junction held 9 bases outside the gene matches. The CDR3 contains 15 residues. This CDR3 reads CAWSPLTGLDNEQFF. The CDR3 DNA follows: TGTGCCTGGAGTCCCCTGACAGGGCTGGACAATGAGCAGTTCTTC.

This clone occurred a few times. V and J are TRBV2 and TRBJ1-4, with 7 positions matching TRBD1. J lost 6 bases, V lost 4 bases, and 5 bases had no gene match. This CDR3 contains 14 residues. Per the germline V gene, CDR1 is SNHLY and CDR2 is FYNNEI. The CDR3 is CASSGQGRDEKLFF. Written as DNA, the CDR3 is TGTGCCAGCAGTGGACAGGGACGCGATGAAAAACTGTTTTTT.

The chain is built from TRBV5-5 and TRBJ2-1; a possible D gene is TRBD1 (6 bases). Germline values: CDR1 SGHKS, CDR2 YYEKEE (reference sequence). Trimming took 0 bases from V and 4 from J, leaving 11 bases between them. CDR3 size: 15 residues. Written as DNA, the CDR3 is TGTGCCAGCAGCTTGGCCGGGCAGGGGTACAATGAGCAGTTCTTC. Encoded protein: CASSLAGQGYNEQFF.

This clone showed up just a few times. The rearrangement uses TRBV6-5 and TRBJ2-4; 8 bases match TRBD2. With V trimmed by 0 bases and J by 9 bases, 7 bases remained unmatched. Germline CDR1 is MNHEY and CDR2 is SVGAGI. The CDR3 is made up of 15 amino acids. CDR3 protein: CASSYSSAGGFIQYF. Written as DNA, the CDR3 is TGTGCCAGCAGTTACTCCTCCGCGGGGGGCTTCATTCAGTACTTC.

This clone has more than one count but fewer than ten. V usage is TRBV18 and J usage is TRBJ2-3; D not certain. Trimming pared 3 bases from V and 6 bases from J, leaving 7 bases between. The germline V gene encodes CDR1 KGHSH and CDR2 LQKENI. CDR3 length: 12 residues. The CDR3 DNA reads TGTGCCAGCTCACCGGCGGCGGATACGCAGTATTTT. This codes for CASSPAADTQYF.

This rearrangement joins TRBV11-3 to TRBJ1-5, with 7 bases aligning to TRBD1. Trimming removed 3 bases from V and 5 bases from J; junction bases left unmatched: 4. The CDR3 totals 14 residues. CDR1 SGHNT and CDR2 YENEEA come from the germline V gene. In DNA, the CDR3 is TGTGCCAGCAGCTTGGGTAGGGGGCATCAGCCCCAGCATTTT. The encoded protein is CASSLGRGHQPQHF.

This clone was observed a handful of times. The chain combines TRBV6-5 with TRBJ2-2; 11 nucleotides align to TRBD1. The V gene's germline CDR1 is MNHEY and CDR2 SVGAGI. Germline trimming cut 6 bases from V and 5 bases from J; bases unmatched to any gene: 5. This CDR3 region has 15 residues. DNA for the CDR3: TGTGCCAGCAGGGGACAGGGGGAAGGTACCGGGGAGCTGTTTTTT. Protein: CASRGQGEGTGELFF.

The V call is TRBV4-3, the J call TRBJ1-5; 9 bases are a match to TRBD1. J gave up 7 bases and V 3 bases, and 7 bases lay outside the gene matches. Germline assignment: CDR1 LGHNA and CDR2 YSLEER. This CDR3 spans 15 amino acids. The CDR3 reads CASSQSGQGFQPQHF. The CDR3 region has the DNA TGCGCCAGCAGCCAGTCGGGACAGGGCTTCCAGCCCCAGCATTTT.

This clone was picked up a small number of times. V gene TRBV7-2 combines with J gene TRBJ2-5; D remains ambiguous. The end of the DNA fits TRBJ2-7 better, so the J call may be wrong. The CDR3 consists of 13 residues. Germline assignment: CDR1 SGHTA and CDR2 FQGNSA. The CDR3 nucleotides are TGTGCCAGCAGCTCGCGAGGCTTCTACGAGCAGTACTTC. The encoded protein is CASSSRGFYEQYF.

This clone was recorded a few times. The rearrangement uses TRBV5-1 and TRBJ1-4; TRBD1 might be the D (6 bases). Trimming shortened V by 2 bases and J by 0 bases, and 8 bases separated the two germline ends. The length of the CDR3 is 15 residues. Germline CDR1 SGHRS, CDR2 YFSETQ. CDR3 region: CASSFEGATNEKLFF. Here the CDR3 DNA reads TGCGCCAGCAGCTTTGAGGGGGCAACTAATGAAAAACTGTTTTTT.